This is a list of T cell receptor beta chains from one sample in a study of blood T cell repertoires in COVID-19. Data came from immunoSEQ multiplex PCR; TCRdb stores just in-frame clones and leaves some out. The table has around 130,000 clones, 77% seen once. Material for sequencing was peripheral blood. The receptors originated from an elderly man with acute or convalescent COVID-19. Both conserved end residues are part of each CDR3. The order of the fields is V gene, J gene, CDR3 protein.

V gene: TRBV19
J gene: TRBJ2-5
CDR3 protein: CASSRDREETQYF

V gene: TRBV4-1
J gene: TRBJ2-5
CDR3 protein: CASSPTPSGAQETQYF

V gene: TRBV19
J gene: TRBJ2-7
CDR3 protein: CASSIAGLKEQYF

V gene: TRBV2
J gene: TRBJ2-7
CDR3 protein: CASSTPEFQYF

V gene: TRBV24-1
J gene: TRBJ2-1
CDR3 protein: CATSDTRQGAFIINEQFF

V gene: TRBV4-1
J gene: TRBJ1-4
CDR3 protein: CASSPTPTGVANEKLFF

V gene: TRBV3-1/TRBV3-2
J gene: TRBJ2-5
CDR3 protein: CASSQGDRGETQYF

V gene: TRBV28
J gene: TRBJ1-2
CDR3 protein: CASRDRNSYGYTF

V gene: TRBV7-9
J gene: TRBJ2-1
CDR3 protein: CASSLDRSNEQFF

V gene: TRBV28
J gene: TRBJ1-5
CDR3 protein: CASSLRVGVNQPQHF

V gene: TRBV3-1/TRBV3-2
J gene: TRBJ1-6
CDR3 protein: CASSQSRNSPLHF

V gene: TRBV7-9
J gene: TRBJ1-1
CDR3 protein: CASSLALSQNTEAFF

V gene: TRBV7-8
J gene: TRBJ2-3
CDR3 protein: CASSLATPGLSTDTQYF

V gene: TRBV6-1
J gene: TRBJ2-5
CDR3 protein: CASSVRLAGGLDPETQYF

V gene: TRBV6-5
J gene: TRBJ2-7
CDR3 protein: CASSYRASGPYEQYF

V gene: TRBV5-1
J gene: TRBJ2-3
CDR3 protein: CASSFPRTGAFTDTQYF

V gene: TRBV9
J gene: TRBJ2-7
CDR3 protein: CASSVDPTGSYEQYF

V gene: TRBV11-2
J gene: TRBJ2-1
CDR3 protein: CASSLAGSSYNEQFF

V gene: TRBV6-5
J gene: TRBJ2-7
CDR3 protein: CASSKLAGGYEQYF

V gene: TRBV6-1
J gene: TRBJ1-2
CDR3 protein: CASSEGPGLRAFNYGYTF

V gene: TRBV5-8
J gene: TRBJ2-1
CDR3 protein: CASSFLTGVVSVGEQFF

V gene: TRBV5-4
J gene: TRBJ1-3
CDR3 protein: CASSPGTNSGNTIYF

V gene: TRBV7-3
J gene: TRBJ2-3
CDR3 protein: CASSLNGVTDTQYF

V gene: TRBV20-1
J gene: TRBJ1-1
CDR3 protein: CSATKGGKAFF

V gene: TRBV2
J gene: TRBJ2-7
CDR3 protein: CASSVTSGGNEQYF

V gene: TRBV4-1
J gene: TRBJ2-7
CDR3 protein: CASSRGSPGQGKGEQYF

V gene: TRBV27
J gene: TRBJ1-3
CDR3 protein: CASSPTRSGNTIYF

V gene: TRBV29-1
J gene: TRBJ2-1
CDR3 protein: CSVTGTGNNEQFF

V gene: TRBV5-1
J gene: TRBJ2-4
CDR3 protein: CASSPTGGSENIQYF

V gene: TRBV5-1
J gene: TRBJ2-5
CDR3 protein: CASTLSAGGQETQYF

V gene: TRBV5-1
J gene: TRBJ2-3
CDR3 protein: CASRDSAPDTQYF

V gene: TRBV18
J gene: TRBJ1-2
CDR3 protein: CASSASLRQGLYGYTF

V gene: TRBV7-3
J gene: TRBJ2-3
CDR3 protein: CASSQDGINTDTQYF

V gene: TRBV2
J gene: TRBJ1-5
CDR3 protein: CASSEDRANQPQHF

V gene: TRBV18
J gene: TRBJ2-1
CDR3 protein: CASSPLGATGFNEQFF

V gene: TRBV2
J gene: TRBJ1-6
CDR3 protein: CASIRGVSSPLHF

V gene: TRBV29-1
J gene: TRBJ2-7
CDR3 protein: CSVQSGTGGSEQYF

V gene: TRBV5-1
J gene: TRBJ2-7
CDR3 protein: CASSSLAGLGYEQYF

V gene: TRBV19
J gene: TRBJ1-3
CDR3 protein: CASTSEGRNTIYF

V gene: TRBV5-4
J gene: TRBJ1-1
CDR3 protein: CASSTGGSTEAFF

V gene: TRBV5-6
J gene: TRBJ2-7
CDR3 protein: CASSHAIAGGYEQYF

V gene: TRBV20-1
J gene: TRBJ2-5
CDR3 protein: CSASSTDQETQYF

V gene: TRBV5-4
J gene: TRBJ2-1
CDR3 protein: CASSIRQGYNEQFF

V gene: TRBV15
J gene: TRBJ1-2
CDR3 protein: CATSSGQGEYGYTF

V gene: TRBV14
J gene: TRBJ2-5
CDR3 protein: CASSQLATETQYF

V gene: TRBV5-4
J gene: TRBJ1-6
CDR3 protein: CASSPQGGYNSPLHF

V gene: TRBV5-5
J gene: TRBJ1-1
CDR3 protein: CASSLASEAFF

V gene: TRBV11-2
J gene: TRBJ1-2
CDR3 protein: CASSFLKGGVDYGYTF

V gene: TRBV6-5
J gene: TRBJ2-7
CDR3 protein: CASSIGTIHVEQYF

V gene: TRBV9
J gene: TRBJ2-1
CDR3 protein: CASSAQGKGAGVF

V gene: TRBV19
J gene: TRBJ1-6
CDR3 protein: CASSVRGFVSSPLHF

V gene: TRBV5-8
J gene: TRBJ2-4
CDR3 protein: CASSLLEKNIQYF

V gene: TRBV6-4
J gene: TRBJ1-6
CDR3 protein: CASSPQGLYNSPLHF

V gene: TRBV29-1
J gene: TRBJ2-1
CDR3 protein: CSVEGPGLADNEQFF

V gene: TRBV4-1
J gene: TRBJ1-6
CDR3 protein: CASSQDRSAPLHF

V gene: TRBV14
J gene: TRBJ2-7
CDR3 protein: CASSQGTVPSYEQYF

V gene: TRBV10-3
J gene: TRBJ2-3
CDR3 protein: CAISESARAGTDTQYF

V gene: TRBV6-6
J gene: TRBJ2-7
CDR3 protein: CASSQQVAGSYEQYF

V gene: TRBV2
J gene: TRBJ1-6
CDR3 protein: CASRATGENSPLHF